This T cell receptor beta chain appears in the sequencing data of a study of T-cell reconstitution after alpha-beta-depleted transplantation in children. It was with unique molecular identifiers that the TCRbeta library was prepared. TCRdb processed the PCR reads anew with MiXCR; each CDR3 protein has one entry. Among about 120,000 distinct CDR3 sequences listed, under 25% were seen once. There are 14 residues in the CDR3. Germline CDR1 SGHTA, CDR2 FQGNSA. V trimming: 8 bases; J trimming: 7 bases; junction bases outside the gene matches: 11. The TCR sequence derives from a male patient aged 2-9 years who had a stem cell transplant for chronic granulomatous disease, so the T cells may come from the graft donor. This specimen consisted of PBMCs, mostly from graft donor cells, obtained 180 days after TCRalphabeta/CD19-depleted stem cell transplant. This chain uses TRBV7-2 with TRBJ2-7, with 10 bases fitting TRBD2. The CDR3 coding sequence is TGTGCCAGCGTACAACTAGCGGGGCCCGGGGAGCAGTACTTC. Translated, it gives CASVQLAGPGEQYF.